This is a list of T cell receptor beta chains from one sample in a study of blood T cell repertoires in COVID-19. Libraries were prepared by immunoSEQ multiplex PCR; TCRdb keeps only in-frame clonotypes and omits some of them. This sample has 200,000 to 250,000 clones, with 83% found just once. The sequenced sample consisted of peripheral blood. Receptors were obtained from a human donor in a cohort sampled during active COVID-19. The CDR3 runs from the conserved cysteine through the conserved F or W. A D gene is named only where the DNA matches it firmly. Rows give clone size only sometimes, using once, few, many, or a class for an expanded clone.

cdr3_aa: CASSPLMAGGGGDEQFF
cdr3_nt: TGTGCCAGCAGCCCCCTAATGGCGGGAGGGGGCGGGGATGAGCAGTTCTTC
clone_size: -
v_call: TRBV27
d_call: TRBD2
j_call: TRBJ2-1

cdr3_aa: CASSPRLAGVTDTQYF
cdr3_nt: TGTGCCAGTAGTCCCCGACTAGCGGGAGTTACAGATACGCAGTATTTT
clone_size: once
v_call: TRBV19
d_call: TRBD2
j_call: TRBJ2-3

cdr3_aa: CASRRTGGYEQYF
cdr3_nt: TGTGCCAGCAGACGGACAGGAGGGTACGAGCAGTACTTC
clone_size: -
v_call: TRBV5-6
d_call: -
j_call: TRBJ2-7

cdr3_aa: CASSEWGGAGTYEQYF
cdr3_nt: TGCGCCAGCAGTGAGTGGGGGGGAGCTGGTACCTACGAGCAGTACTTC
clone_size: -
v_call: TRBV10-2
d_call: TRBD2
j_call: TRBJ2-7

cdr3_aa: CASSVGAGGPYNEQFF
cdr3_nt: TGTGCCAGCAGCGTAGGAGCGGGGGGACCTTACAATGAGCAGTTCTTC
clone_size: -
v_call: TRBV9
d_call: TRBD2
j_call: TRBJ2-1

cdr3_aa: CASSYSTVKETQYF
cdr3_nt: TGTGCCAGCAGTTACTCGACAGTAAAAGAGACCCAGTACTTC
clone_size: -
v_call: TRBV6-5
d_call: -
j_call: TRBJ2-5

cdr3_aa: CASSSGWTEAFF
cdr3_nt: TGCGCCAGCAGCTCAGGGTGGACTGAAGCTTTCTTT
clone_size: -
v_call: TRBV5-1
d_call: -
j_call: TRBJ1-1

cdr3_aa: CASSPRTGNTEAFF
cdr3_nt: TGTGCCAGCAGTCCCAGGACAGGTAACACTGAAGCTTTCTTT
clone_size: -
v_call: TRBV27
d_call: TRBD1
j_call: TRBJ1-1

cdr3_aa: CASSNPGTAYEQYF
cdr3_nt: TGCGCCAGCAGCAACCCCGGGACAGCTTACGAGCAGTACTTC
clone_size: -
v_call: TRBV5-1
d_call: TRBD1
j_call: TRBJ2-7

cdr3_aa: CASSESRVSASGELFF
cdr3_nt: TGTGCCAGCAGTGAAAGCAGGGTTAGTGCCTCCGGGGAGCTGTTTTTT
clone_size: -
v_call: TRBV2
d_call: -
j_call: TRBJ2-2

cdr3_aa: CASSWGQGSNEQYF
cdr3_nt: TGTGCCAGCAGTTGGGGACAGGGAAGTAACGAGCAGTACTTC
clone_size: -
v_call: TRBV28
d_call: TRBD1
j_call: TRBJ2-7

cdr3_aa: CASSPREGEQYF
cdr3_nt: TGTGCCAGCAGCCCCCGGGAGGGAGAGCAGTACTTC
clone_size: -
v_call: TRBV11-2
d_call: TRBD2
j_call: TRBJ2-7

cdr3_aa: CASSSRGAGSPLHF
cdr3_nt: TGTGCCAGTAGTTCCAGGGGAGCCGGTTCACCCCTCCACTTT
clone_size: -
v_call: TRBV19
d_call: -
j_call: TRBJ1-6

cdr3_aa: CASSLGGARGNQPQHF
cdr3_nt: TGTGCCAGCAGCTTAGGAGGGGCGCGAGGCAATCAGCCCCAGCATTTT
clone_size: once
v_call: TRBV5-5
d_call: -
j_call: TRBJ1-5

cdr3_aa: CASSPGPGSYEQYF
cdr3_nt: TGTGCCAGCAGCCCCGGCCCGGGGTCCTACGAGCAGTACTTC
clone_size: -
v_call: TRBV9
d_call: -
j_call: TRBJ2-7

cdr3_aa: CASSRDNYEQYF
cdr3_nt: TGTGCCAGCAGCCGGGACAACTACGAGCAGTACTTC
clone_size: once
v_call: TRBV2
d_call: -
j_call: TRBJ2-7

cdr3_aa: CASSSRGGELFF
cdr3_nt: TGTGCCAGCAGTTCCCGGGGCGGGGAGCTGTTTTTT
clone_size: -
v_call: TRBV6-5
d_call: -
j_call: TRBJ2-2

cdr3_aa: CASSLLVGQGDPREGHPDTQYF
cdr3_nt: TGTGCCAGCAGCTTACTTGTCGGGCAGGGTGACCCGCGGGAGGGCCACCCAGATACGCAGTATTTT
clone_size: -
v_call: TRBV13
d_call: TRBD2
j_call: TRBJ2-3

cdr3_aa: CASNGGRDIITYEQYF
cdr3_nt: TGTGCCAGCAACGGAGGGAGGGACATTATAACCTACGAGCAGTACTTC
clone_size: -
v_call: TRBV28
d_call: -
j_call: TRBJ2-7

cdr3_aa: CASRLYRQATNYGYTF
cdr3_nt: TGTGCCAGCAGGCTGTACCGACAGGCCACTAACTATGGCTACACCTTC
clone_size: once
v_call: TRBV28
d_call: -
j_call: TRBJ1-2

cdr3_aa: CAISEWRAGTSDYNEQFF
cdr3_nt: TGTGCCATCAGTGAGTGGAGGGCCGGGACTAGCGATTACAATGAGCAGTTCTTC
clone_size: -
v_call: TRBV10-3
d_call: TRBD2
j_call: TRBJ2-1

cdr3_aa: CASLLSSGNTIYF
cdr3_nt: TGTGCCAGCCTCCTGAGCTCTGGAAACACCATATATTTT
clone_size: -
v_call: TRBV2
d_call: -
j_call: TRBJ1-3

cdr3_aa: CASKSGLSYEQYF
cdr3_nt: TGCGCCAGCAAGTCGGGACTTTCCTACGAGCAGTACTTC
clone_size: -
v_call: TRBV5-1
d_call: -
j_call: TRBJ2-7

cdr3_aa: CASSIGTSNQPQHF
cdr3_nt: TGTGCCAGTAGTATAGGCACATCTAATCAGCCCCAGCATTTT
clone_size: few
v_call: TRBV19
d_call: -
j_call: TRBJ1-5

cdr3_aa: CASSLGGDYGYTF
cdr3_nt: TGTGCCAGCAGCTTGGGAGGGGACTATGGCTACACCTTC
clone_size: -
v_call: TRBV7-3
d_call: -
j_call: TRBJ1-2

cdr3_aa: CAIMGASGRTDTDTQYF
cdr3_nt: TGTGCCATCATGGGGGCTAGCGGGAGGACCGACACAGATACGCAGTATTTT
clone_size: -
v_call: TRBV10-3
d_call: TRBD2
j_call: TRBJ2-3

cdr3_aa: CATSDLSSSGRAYNEQFF
cdr3_nt: TGTGCCACCAGTGATTTGAGTTCGAGCGGGAGGGCCTACAATGAGCAGTTCTTC
clone_size: -
v_call: TRBV24-1
d_call: TRBD2
j_call: TRBJ2-1

cdr3_aa: CASSLFDNSLIAGFTDTQYF
cdr3_nt: TGTGCCAGCAGTTTATTCGACAACTCCTTAATAGCGGGGTTCACAGATACGCAGTATTTT
clone_size: once
v_call: TRBV27
d_call: TRBD2
j_call: TRBJ2-3

cdr3_aa: CASSLRTGGHTEAFF
cdr3_nt: TGCGCCAGCAGCTTACGGACAGGGGGCCACACTGAAGCTTTCTTT
clone_size: -
v_call: TRBV5-1
d_call: TRBD1
j_call: TRBJ1-1

cdr3_aa: CASSRLFRGGPRETQYF
cdr3_nt: TGCGCCAGCAGCCGCCTATTTAGGGGAGGGCCGCGAGAGACCCAGTACTTC
clone_size: -
v_call: TRBV5-1
d_call: TRBD2
j_call: TRBJ2-5

cdr3_aa: CASSLDRANTGELFF
cdr3_nt: TGTGCCAGCAGCTTGGACAGAGCGAACACCGGGGAGCTGTTTTTT
clone_size: -
v_call: TRBV7-2
d_call: -
j_call: TRBJ2-2

cdr3_aa: CASSSGTSGTSEQYF
cdr3_nt: TGTGCCAGCTCATCGGGGACTAGCGGGACGAGTGAGCAGTACTTC
clone_size: -
v_call: TRBV18
d_call: TRBD2
j_call: TRBJ2-7

cdr3_aa: CASSLDRVEEKLFF
cdr3_nt: TGTGCCAGCAGCTTAGACAGGGTAGAAGAAAAACTGTTTTTT
clone_size: -
v_call: TRBV5-4
d_call: TRBD1
j_call: TRBJ1-4

cdr3_aa: CASSLLASGTDTQYF
cdr3_nt: TGTGCCAGCAGCTTACTGGCTAGCGGGACAGATACGCAGTATTTT
clone_size: -
v_call: TRBV7-6
d_call: TRBD2
j_call: TRBJ2-3